This TCR beta chain was identified during a study of breast tumors, draining lymph nodes, adjacent tissues. Regarding this clonotype: This sequence may be a read error, since a much larger clone differs from it by one base.

Each CDR3 protein gets one entry after TCRdb re-called the multiplex PCR reads with MiXCR. The sample yields fewer than 85,000 distinct CDR3 sequences, around 20% seen once. V was clipped by 4 bases and J by 11 bases; unmatched bases: 4. This CDR3 spans 11 amino acids. Per the germline V gene, CDR1 is MNHEY and CDR2 is SMNVEV (reference sequence). Breast cancer patients provided tissue from their axillary draining lymph nodes. The source is a female donor with breast cancer. Some clones in this sample may be carry-over from other donors' samples. The sequenced sample consisted of axillary lymph node tissue. The V call is TRBV27, the J call TRBJ2-7, with TRBD1 identical over 8 bases. CDR3 sequence (DNA): TGTGCCAGCAGTTCTGCGGACAGGGAGTACTTC. It yields the protein CASSSADREYF.